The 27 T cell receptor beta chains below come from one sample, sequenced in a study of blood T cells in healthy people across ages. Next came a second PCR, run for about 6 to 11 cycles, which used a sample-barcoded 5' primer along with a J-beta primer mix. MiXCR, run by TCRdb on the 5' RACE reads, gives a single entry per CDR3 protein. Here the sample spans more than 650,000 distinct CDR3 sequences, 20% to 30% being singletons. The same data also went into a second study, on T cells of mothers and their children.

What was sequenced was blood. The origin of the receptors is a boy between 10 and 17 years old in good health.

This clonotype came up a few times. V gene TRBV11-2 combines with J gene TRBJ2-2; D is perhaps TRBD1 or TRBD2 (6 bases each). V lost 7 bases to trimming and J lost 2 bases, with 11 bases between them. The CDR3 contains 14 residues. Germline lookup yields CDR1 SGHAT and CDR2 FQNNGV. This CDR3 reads CASKGGINTGELFF. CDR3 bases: TGTGCCAGCAAAGGGGGGATAAACACCGGGGAGCTGTTTTTT.

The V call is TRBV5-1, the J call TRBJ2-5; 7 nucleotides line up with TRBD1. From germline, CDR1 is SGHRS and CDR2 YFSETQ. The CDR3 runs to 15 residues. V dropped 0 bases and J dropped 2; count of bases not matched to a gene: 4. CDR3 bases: TGCGCCAGCAGCTTGGCCACAGGGGAACAAGAGACCCAGTACTTC. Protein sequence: CASSLATGEQETQYF.

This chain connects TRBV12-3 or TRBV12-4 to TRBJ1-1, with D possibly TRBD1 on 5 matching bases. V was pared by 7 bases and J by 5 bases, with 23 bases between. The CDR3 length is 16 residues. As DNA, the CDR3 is TGTGCCAGCACCTCCCCTTTCAGGGCCGGTGGGACTGAAGCTTTCTTT. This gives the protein CASTSPFRAGGTEAFF.

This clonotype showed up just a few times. CDR3: CASSSNEEEGYTF. The DNA for the CDR3 is TGCGCCAGCAGCTCGAACGAGGAGGAGGGCTACACCTTC. The rearrangement links TRBV5-1 to TRBJ1-2; no clear D. The V gene lost 3 bases and the J gene lost 8 bases, with 14 bases spanning the gap. The germline V gene has CDR1 SGHRS and CDR2 YFSETQ. The CDR3 is 13 residues long.

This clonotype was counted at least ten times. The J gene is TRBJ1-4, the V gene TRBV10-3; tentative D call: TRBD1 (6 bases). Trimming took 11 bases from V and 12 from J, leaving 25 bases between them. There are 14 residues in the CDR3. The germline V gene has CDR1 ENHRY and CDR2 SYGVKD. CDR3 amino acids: CAARQGEGVEQLFF. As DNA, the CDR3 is TGTGCCGCCCGTCAGGGAGAGGGGGTGGAACAACTGTTTTTT.

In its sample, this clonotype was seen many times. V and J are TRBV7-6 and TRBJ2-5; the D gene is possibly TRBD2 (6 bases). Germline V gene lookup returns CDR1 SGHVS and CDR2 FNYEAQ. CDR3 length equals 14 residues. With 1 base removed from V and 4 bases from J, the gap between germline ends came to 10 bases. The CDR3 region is CASSLGASVETQYF. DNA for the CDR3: TGTGCCAGCAGCTTAGGAGCTAGCGTAGAGACCCAGTACTTC.

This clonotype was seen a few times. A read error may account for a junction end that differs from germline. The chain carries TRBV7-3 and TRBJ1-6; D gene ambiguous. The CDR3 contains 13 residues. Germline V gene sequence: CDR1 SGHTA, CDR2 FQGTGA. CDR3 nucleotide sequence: TGTGCCAGCAGCTTAAAACAGAATTCACTCCTCCACTTT. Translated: CASSLKQNSLLHF.

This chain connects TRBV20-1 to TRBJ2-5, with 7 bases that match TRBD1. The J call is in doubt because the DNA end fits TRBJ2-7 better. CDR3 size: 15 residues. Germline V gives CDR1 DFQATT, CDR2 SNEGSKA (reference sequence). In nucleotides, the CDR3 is TGCAGTGCCGTAAAGGGGGCCTCGGCACCTAACGAGCAGTACTTC. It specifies CSAVKGASAPNEQYF.

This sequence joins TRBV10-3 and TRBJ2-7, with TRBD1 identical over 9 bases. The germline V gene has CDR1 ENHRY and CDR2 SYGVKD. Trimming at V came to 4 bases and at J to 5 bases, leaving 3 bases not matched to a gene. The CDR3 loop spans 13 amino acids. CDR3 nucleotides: TGTGCCATCAGTGGAAGGACAGGGGACGAGCAGTACTTC. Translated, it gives CAISGRTGDEQYF.

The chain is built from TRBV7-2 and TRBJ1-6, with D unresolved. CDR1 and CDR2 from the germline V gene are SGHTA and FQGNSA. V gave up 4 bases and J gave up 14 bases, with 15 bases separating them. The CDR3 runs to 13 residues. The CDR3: CASSSGSTFTLHF. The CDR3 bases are TGTGCCAGCAGCTCGGGATCTACTTTCACCCTCCACTTT.

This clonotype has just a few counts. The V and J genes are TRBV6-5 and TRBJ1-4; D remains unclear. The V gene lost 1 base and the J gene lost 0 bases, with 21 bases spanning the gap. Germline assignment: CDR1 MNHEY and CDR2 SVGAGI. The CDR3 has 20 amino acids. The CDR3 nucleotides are TGTGCCAGCAGTTACTTTGCTCCTGACCAGCTAGTTGCAACTAATGAAAAACTGTTTTTT. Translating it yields CASSYFAPDQLVATNEKLFF.

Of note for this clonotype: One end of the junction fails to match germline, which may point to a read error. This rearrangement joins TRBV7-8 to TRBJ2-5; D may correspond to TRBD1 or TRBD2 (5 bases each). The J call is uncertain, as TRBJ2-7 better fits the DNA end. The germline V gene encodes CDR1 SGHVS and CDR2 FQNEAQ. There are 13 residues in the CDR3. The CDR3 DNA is TGTGCCAGCAACTTAGACGGGGACGACGAGCAGTACTTC. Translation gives CASNLDGDDEQYF.

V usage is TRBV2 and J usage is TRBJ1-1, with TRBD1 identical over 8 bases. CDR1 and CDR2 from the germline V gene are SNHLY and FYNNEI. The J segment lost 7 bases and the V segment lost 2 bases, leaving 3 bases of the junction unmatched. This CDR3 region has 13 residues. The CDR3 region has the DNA TGTGCCAGCAGTGAACAGGGGGCGAATGAAGCTTTCTTT. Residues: CASSEQGANEAFF. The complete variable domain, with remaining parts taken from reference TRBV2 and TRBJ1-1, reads EPEVTQTPSHQVTQMGQEVILRCVPISNHLYFYWYRQILGQKVEFLVSFYNNEISEKSEIFDDQFSVERPDGSNFTLKIRSTKLEDSAMYFCASSEQGANEAFFGQGTRLTVV.

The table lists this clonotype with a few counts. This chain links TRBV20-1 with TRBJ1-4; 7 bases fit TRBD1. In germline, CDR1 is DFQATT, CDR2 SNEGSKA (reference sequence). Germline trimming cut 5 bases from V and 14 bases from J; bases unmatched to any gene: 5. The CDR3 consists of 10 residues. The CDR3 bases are TGCAGTGCTTTAGGGGGCCTGCTGTTTTTT. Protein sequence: CSALGGLLFF.

CDR3 coding DNA: TGTGCCACCAGCAGAGGCAGCCCGGTCTATGGCTACACCTTC. Protein product: CATSRGSPVYGYTF. The chain links TRBV15 to TRBJ1-2; D gene unclear. Germline V gene sequence: CDR1 LNHNV, CDR2 YYDKDF (reference sequence). V lost 1 base, J lost 4 bases, and 10 bases lay in between. There are 14 residues in the CDR3.

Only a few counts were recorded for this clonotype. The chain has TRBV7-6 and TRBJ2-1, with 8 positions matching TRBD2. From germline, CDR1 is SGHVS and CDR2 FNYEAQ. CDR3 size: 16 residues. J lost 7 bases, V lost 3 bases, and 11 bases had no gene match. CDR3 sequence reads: CASSLVGGAIGNEQFF. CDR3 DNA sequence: TGTGCCAGCAGCTTGGTCGGGGGGGCAATAGGAAATGAGCAGTTCTTC.

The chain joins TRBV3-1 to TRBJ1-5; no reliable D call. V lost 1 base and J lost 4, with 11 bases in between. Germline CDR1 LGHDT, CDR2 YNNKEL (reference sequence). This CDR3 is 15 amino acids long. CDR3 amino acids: CASSQAAKTNQPQHF. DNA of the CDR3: TGTGCCAGCAGCCAAGCAGCCAAAACGAATCAGCCCCAGCATTTT.

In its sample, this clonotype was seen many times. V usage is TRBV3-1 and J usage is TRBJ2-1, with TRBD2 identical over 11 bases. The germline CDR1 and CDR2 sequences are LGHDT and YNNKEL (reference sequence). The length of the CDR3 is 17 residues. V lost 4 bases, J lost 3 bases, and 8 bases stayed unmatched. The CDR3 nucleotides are TGTGCCAGCAGCCCCCAGGGGCTAGCGGGGGGCTACAATGAGCAGTTCTTC. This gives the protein CASSPQGLAGGYNEQFF.

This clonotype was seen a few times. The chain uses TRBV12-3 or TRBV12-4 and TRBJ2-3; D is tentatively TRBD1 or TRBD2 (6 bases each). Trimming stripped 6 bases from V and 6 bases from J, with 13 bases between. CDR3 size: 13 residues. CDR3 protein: CASRRGGWDTQYF. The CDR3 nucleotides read TGTGCCAGCAGGAGAGGGGGGTGGGATACGCAGTATTTT.

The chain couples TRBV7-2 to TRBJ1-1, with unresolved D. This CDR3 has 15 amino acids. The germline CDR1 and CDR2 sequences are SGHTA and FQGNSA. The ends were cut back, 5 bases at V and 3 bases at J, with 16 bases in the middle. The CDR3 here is CASSPTPGVYTEAFF. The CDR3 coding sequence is TGTGCCAGCAGCCCAACCCCCGGGGTGTACACTGAAGCTTTCTTT.

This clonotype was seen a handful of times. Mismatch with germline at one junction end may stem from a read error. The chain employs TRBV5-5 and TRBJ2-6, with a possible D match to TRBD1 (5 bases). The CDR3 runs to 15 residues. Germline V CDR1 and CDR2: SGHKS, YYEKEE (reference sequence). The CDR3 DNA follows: TGTGCCAGCAGCTTGGGGGATGCTGGGGCCAACGTCCTGGCTTTC. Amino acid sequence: CASSLGDAGANVLAF.

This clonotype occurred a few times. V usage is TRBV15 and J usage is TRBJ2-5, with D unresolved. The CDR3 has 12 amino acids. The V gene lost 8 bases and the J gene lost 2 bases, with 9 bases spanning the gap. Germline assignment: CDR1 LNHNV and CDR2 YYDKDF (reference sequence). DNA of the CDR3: TGTGCCACCGAGGACCGACAAGAGACCCAGTACTTC. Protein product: CATEDRQETQYF.

The CDR3 nucleotides are TGTGCCAGCAGTCCGACATTTGCACTGTCCCACGAGCAGTACTTC. It is translated as CASSPTFALSHEQYF. V is TRBV6-6 and J is TRBJ2-7; D remains ambiguous. CDR3 length equals 15 residues. V shed 5 bases and J shed 5 bases, with 19 bases lying between them. Looked up from germline, CDR1 is MNHNY and CDR2 is SVGAGI (reference sequence).

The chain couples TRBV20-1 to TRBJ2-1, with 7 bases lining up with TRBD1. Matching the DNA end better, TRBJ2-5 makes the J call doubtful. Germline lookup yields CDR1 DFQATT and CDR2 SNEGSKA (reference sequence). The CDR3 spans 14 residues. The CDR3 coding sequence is TGCAGTGCTAGAGAACAGGGGCCTCAAGAGACCCAGTACTTC. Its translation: CSAREQGPQETQYF.

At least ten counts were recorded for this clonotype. The CDR3 region is CASSRSVGELFF. The CDR3 region has the DNA TGCGCCAGCAGCCGGAGCGTAGGGGAGCTGTTTTTT. The V and J genes are TRBV4-1 and TRBJ2-2; no definite D call. Between the trimmed V and J ends, which lost 4 bases and 8 bases, there was a span of 8 bases. CDR3 length equals 12 residues. Germline V gene data show CDR1 as MGHRA and CDR2 as YSYEKL.

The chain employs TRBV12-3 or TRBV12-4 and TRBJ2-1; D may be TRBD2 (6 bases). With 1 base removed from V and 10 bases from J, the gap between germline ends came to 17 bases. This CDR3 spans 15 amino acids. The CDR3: CASSLVGTPLGEQFF. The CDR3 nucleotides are TGTGCCAGCAGTTTAGTAGGGACTCCCCTAGGGGAGCAGTTCTTC.

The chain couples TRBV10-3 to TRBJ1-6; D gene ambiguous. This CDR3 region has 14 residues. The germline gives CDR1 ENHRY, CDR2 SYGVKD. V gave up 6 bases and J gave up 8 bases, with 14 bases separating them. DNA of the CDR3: TGTGCCATCAGGGAGCGGGAGAGGGATTCACCCCTCCACTTT. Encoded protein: CAIRERERDSPLHF.